Below, one T cell receptor (beta chain) is given with its context. This sample was included in a study of human T cells and chemical hapten exposure. TCRdb reprocessed the RACE reads via MiXCR and lists one record per CDR3 protein. This sample has fewer than 95,000 distinct CDR3 sequences; about 11% occur once, and the top ten carry 2% to 2.5%. Time point in this sample: patch test 1, 2 weeks after DPC sensitization. Treatment: therapeutic diphenylcyclopropenone sensitization with weekly scalp DPC. The CDR3 is made up of 15 amino acids. Germline V gene sequence: CDR1 MNHEY, CDR2 SVGEGT. J was trimmed by 5 bases and V by 0 bases; bases with no gene match: 5.

Sample: whole blood, taken in connection with sensitization to the hapten diphenylcyclopropenone (DPC). The sequence derives from a man in his forties or fifties with alopecia areata. Some clones in this sample may be carry-over from other donors' samples. The chain joins TRBV6-2 or TRBV6-3 to TRBJ2-3; TRBD1 agrees at 7 bases. This CDR3 is CASSYSTGNIDTQYF. CDR3 nucleotides: TGTGCCAGCAGTTACTCGACAGGGAATATAGATACGCAGTATTTT.